The 32 T cell receptor beta chains below come from one sample, sequenced in a study of blood T cell repertoires in COVID-19. TCRdb's table, derived via immunoSEQ multiplex PCR, lists solely in-frame clones and lacks some. The repertoire holds about 78,000 clones, with approximately 86% as singletons. The sequenced sample was peripheral blood. The receptors were sampled from a woman aged 60-70 years with acute or convalescent COVID-19.

This chain links TRBV11-3 with TRBJ1-6; no clear D. Germline CDR1 and CDR2: SGHNT and YENEEA. V lost 7 bases, J lost 11 bases, and 15 bases lay in between. This CDR3 comprises 13 residues. The CDR3 loop reads CASNPAYLPPLHF. As DNA, the CDR3 is TGTGCCAGCAACCCCGCCTACTTGCCACCCCTCCACTTT.

This clone was seen once. This sample includes further DNA sequences coding for the same CDR3. The J gene is TRBJ2-7, the V gene TRBV27; TRBD1 agrees at 7 bases. The germline gives CDR1 MNHEY, CDR2 SMNVEV (reference sequence). The CDR3 covers 13 residues. Germline trimming cut 6 bases from V and 1 base from J; bases unmatched to any gene: 3. CDR3: CASSRDSSYEQYF. The CDR3 nucleotides are TGTGCCAGCAGCCGGGACAGTTCCTACGAGCAGTACTTC.

This clone is a singleton in its sample. The chain is built from TRBV30 and TRBJ1-4, with 8 bases identical to TRBD1. After removal of 5 bases from V and 8 bases from J, the junction contained 10 bases not matched to a gene. The CDR3 runs 14 residues. CDR1 is GTSNPN, CDR2 SVGIG, per germline (reference sequence). The CDR3 bases are TGTGCCTGGGCCTCAGGGGGCTTAAACGAAAAACTGTTTTTT. Its translation: CAWASGGLNEKLFF.

This chain connects TRBV10-3 to TRBJ2-1; a possible D gene is TRBD1 (5 bases). The CDR3 has 15 residues. Germline CDR1 reads ENHRY; CDR2 reads SYGVKD. V lost 4 bases to trimming and J lost 5 bases, with 15 bases between them. The CDR3 is CAISGSGRANNEQFF. The CDR3 DNA sequence: TGTGCCATCAGTGGGAGTGGCAGGGCAAACAATGAGCAGTTCTTC.

The V gene is TRBV6-5, the J gene TRBJ1-1, with 9 bases aligning to TRBD1. V trimming: 3 bases; J trimming: 1 base; junction bases outside the gene matches: 3. The CDR3 spans 15 residues. The germline CDR1 and CDR2 sequences are MNHEY and SVGAGI. The CDR3 reads CASSYLDRGNTEAFF. The CDR3 coding sequence is TGTGCCAGCAGTTATCTGGACAGGGGGAACACTGAAGCTTTCTTT.

This sequence joins TRBV18 and TRBJ2-7; 11 bases line up with TRBD2. Trimming removed 2 bases from V and 7 bases from J; junction bases left unmatched: 13. The CDR3 is 17 amino acids. Looked up from germline, CDR1 is KGHSH and CDR2 is LQKENI. In nucleotides, the CDR3 is TGTGCCAGCTCACCAGTAGAAGTTAGCGGGAGGGCGGGTGAGCAGTACTTC. It encodes CASSPVEVSGRAGEQYF. The variable domain in full, with the rest retrieved from reference TRBV18 and TRBJ2-7, is NAGVMQNPRHLVRRRGQEARLRCSPMKGHSHVYWYRQLPEEGLKFMVYLQKENIIDESGMPKERFSAEFPKEGPSILRIQQVVRGDSAAYFCASSPVEVSGRAGEQYFGPGTRLTVT.

This chain links TRBV6-4 with TRBJ1-2, with TRBD1 matching 7 bases. This CDR3 spans 14 amino acids. After removal of 10 bases from V and 4 bases from J, the junction contained 12 bases not matched to a gene. Per the germline V gene, CDR1 is MRHNA and CDR2 is SNTAGT. The CDR3 sequence: CATGNRGALYGYTF. The DNA of the CDR3 is TGTGCCACGGGTAACAGGGGAGCCCTCTATGGCTACACCTTC.

This clone has only a few counts. This rearrangement joins TRBV9 to TRBJ2-7, with 7 bases aligning to TRBD1. The CDR3 loop spans 14 amino acids. V lost 2 bases to trimming and J lost 3 bases; unmatched junction nucleotides: 5. The germline V gene encodes CDR1 SGDLS and CDR2 YYNGEE. This CDR3 reads CASSVTGANYEQYF. CDR3 nucleotides: TGTGCCAGCAGCGTTACAGGGGCGAACTACGAGCAGTACTTC.

This clone came up a few times. This chain connects TRBV6-2 or TRBV6-3 to TRBJ2-7, with D perhaps matching TRBD1 (6 bases). V was trimmed by 5 bases and J by 1 base, leaving 15 bases between them. Germline values: CDR1 MNHEY, CDR2 SVGEGT. The CDR3 is 15 residues long. Written as DNA, the CDR3 is TGTGCCAGCAGTCCGGCCAGGGGTAGGTCCTACGAGCAGTACTTC. The encoded protein is CASSPARGRSYEQYF.

This chain links TRBV28 with TRBJ1-4; D may be TRBD1 (5 bases). The CDR3 runs 14 residues. Trimming stripped 7 bases from V and 4 bases from J, with 13 bases between. CDR1 and CDR2 (germline): MDHEN, SYDVKM. The CDR3: CASTVGAGNEKLFF. CDR3 nucleotides: TGTGCCAGCACGGTTGGGGCAGGTAATGAAAAACTGTTTTTT.

The chain carries TRBV28 and TRBJ1-1; no definite D call. The CDR3 loop spans 13 amino acids. Germline CDR1 MDHEN, CDR2 SYDVKM. V lost 6 bases and J lost 2, with 10 bases in between. CDR3 nucleotides: TGTGCCAGCAGGCCCACAGTCAACACTGAAGCTTTCTTT. Residues: CASRPTVNTEAFF.

CDR3 nucleotide sequence: TGTGCCAGCTCGGGGCAGAGCGGGAGGGGGGAAGATACGCAGTATTTT. Amino acids: CASSGQSGRGEDTQYF. The rearrangement uses TRBV3-1 (or the pseudogene TRBV3-2) and TRBJ2-3; 10 nucleotides agree with TRBD2. The CDR3 contains 16 residues. V lost 8 bases to trimming and J lost 5 bases; unmatched junction nucleotides: 13. In germline, CDR1 is LGHDT, CDR2 YNNKEL (reference sequence).

The rearrangement joins TRBV27 to TRBJ1-4, with 9 bases that match TRBD1. The CDR3 extends over 18 amino acids. V lost 5 bases and J lost 8; bases outside the gene matches: 18. Germline CDR1 is MNHEY and CDR2 is SMNVEV (reference sequence). The CDR3 bases are TGTGCCAGCAGTATAACAGGGGGCGTGGGAAGAATTGGAGAAAAACTGTTTTTT. This encodes CASSITGGVGRIGEKLFF.

The V call is TRBV28, the J call TRBJ2-7, with a tentative D call TRBD2 (5 bases). Looked up from germline, CDR1 is MDHEN and CDR2 is SYDVKM. This CDR3 is built from 15 residues. Trimming removed 3 bases from V and 7 bases from J, with 19 bases in between. The CDR3 spells CASSLPVPGKGEQYF. The CDR3 region has the DNA TGTGCCAGCAGTTTGCCGGTTCCGGGAAAAGGGGAGCAGTACTTC. Based on the CDR3 plus reference TRBV28 and TRBJ2-7, the full variable domain is DVKVTQSSRYLVKRTGEKVFLECVQDMDHENMFWYRQDPGLGLRLIYFSYDVKMKEKGDIPEGYSVSREKKERFSLILESASTNQTSMYLCASSLPVPGKGEQYFGPGTRLTVT.

The CDR3 is CASSLLGDKGEKLFF. The CDR3 nucleotides read TGTGCCAGCAGCTTACTAGGGGATAAAGGTGAAAAACTGTTTTTT. This chain uses TRBV7-2 with TRBJ1-4, with a weak D call TRBD1 (5 bases). The germline V and J ends were trimmed by 2 bases and 7 bases, with 14 bases remaining between them. The germline gives CDR1 SGHTA, CDR2 FQGNSA. The CDR3 has 15 amino acids. Complete variable domain (other parts from reference TRBV7-2 and TRBJ1-4): GAGVSQSPSNKVTEKGKDVELRCDPISGHTALYWYRQSLGQGLEFLIYFQGNSAPDKSGLPSDRFSAERTGGSVSTLTIQRTQQEDSAVYLCASSLLGDKGEKLFFGSGTQLSVL.

This clone appeared a single time. The chain links TRBV14 to TRBJ1-3, with D tentatively TRBD1 (6 bases). Germline CDR1 reads SGHDN; CDR2 reads FVKESK. V was clipped by 3 bases and J by 0 bases, with 15 bases between them. CDR3 length: 17 amino acids. The CDR3 coding sequence is TGTGCCAGCAGCCATCCAAGGGGGTTAAGCTCTGGAAACACCATATATTTT. Its translation: CASSHPRGLSSGNTIYF.

This rearrangement joins TRBV11-2 to TRBJ2-7; D possibly corresponds to TRBD1 (6 bases). Trimming cost V 6 bases and J 0 bases, with 12 bases left between them. This CDR3 has 14 residues. Germline V CDR1 and CDR2: SGHAT, FQNNGV. The CDR3 region has the DNA TGTGCCAGCAGTACAGGGTTTAGCTCCTACGAGCAGTACTTC. This encodes CASSTGFSSYEQYF.

V usage is TRBV30 and J usage is TRBJ2-1; D remains ambiguous. Germline CDR1 is GTSNPN and CDR2 is SVGIG (reference sequence). Trimming cost V 0 bases and J 6 bases, with 3 bases left between them. The CDR3 loop spans 11 amino acids. The CDR3 DNA sequence: TGTGCCTGGAGTGTACTCAATGAGCAGTTCTTC. Translated, it gives CAWSVLNEQFF. Variable domain in full (rest from reference TRBV30 and TRBJ2-1): SQTIHQWPATLVQPVGSPLSLECTVEGTSNPNLYWYRQAAGRGLQLLFYSVGIGQISSEVPQNLSASRPQDRQFILSSKKLLLSDSGFYLCAWSVLNEQFFGPGTRLTVL.

The V call is TRBV7-6, the J call TRBJ2-1; 8 bases align to TRBD2. The ends lost 7 bases at V and 8 bases at J; junction bases unmatched: 16. The CDR3 runs to 16 residues. Germline values: CDR1 SGHVS, CDR2 FNYEAQ. CDR3 in amino acids: CASKKAGGLIGDEQFF. The CDR3 nucleotides read TGTGCCAGCAAGAAGGCGGGGGGTTTAATCGGGGATGAGCAGTTCTTC.

The J gene is TRBJ2-3, the V gene TRBV7-3; tentatively, D is TRBD1 (6 bases). V dropped 3 bases and J dropped 0 bases, with 10 bases sitting between them. The CDR3 has 15 amino acids. Germline V gene sequence: CDR1 SGHTA, CDR2 FQGTGA. Here the CDR3 DNA reads TGTGCCAGCAGCTTTCAGGGGTATAGCACAGATACGCAGTATTTT. This translates into CASSFQGYSTDTQYF. Variable domain in full (rest from reference TRBV7-3 and TRBJ2-3): GAGVSQTPSNKVTEKGKYVELRCDPISGHTALYWYRQSLGQGPEFLIYFQGTGAADDSGLPNDRFFAVRPEGSVSTLKIQRTERGDSAVYLCASSFQGYSTDTQYFGPGTRLTVL.

The genes are TRBV5-6 and TRBJ2-1, with D tentatively TRBD2 (5 bases). CDR3 length: 16 amino acids. CDR1 and CDR2 from the germline V gene are SGHDT and YYEEEE. Between the trimmed V and J ends, which lost 4 bases and 3 bases, there was a span of 17 bases. The CDR3 here is CASSPAGRSGYNEQFF. Here the CDR3 DNA reads TGTGCCAGCAGCCCGGCTGGGCGGAGCGGCTACAATGAGCAGTTCTTC. The entire variable domain, with the rest obtained from reference TRBV5-6 and TRBJ2-1, is as follows: DAGVTQSPTHLIKTRGQQVTLRCSPKSGHDTVSWYQQALGQGPQFIFQYYEEEERQRGNFPDRFSGHQFPNYSSELNVNALLLGDSALYLCASSPAGRSGYNEQFFGPGTRLTVL.

The rearrangement joins TRBV24-1 to TRBJ1-2; D is uncertain. The CDR3 spans 14 residues. Germline V gives CDR1 KGHDR, CDR2 SFDVKD. Trimming removed 6 bases at V and 6 bases at J, with 16 bases between. This chain's CDR3 is CATSTTGGLDGYTF. The CDR3 nucleotides are TGTGCCACCAGTACCACGGGAGGGCTAGATGGCTACACCTTC.

J is TRBJ2-3 and V is TRBV7-8; 9 nucleotides match TRBD1. Germline values: CDR1 SGHVS, CDR2 FQNEAQ. The CDR3 covers 16 residues. J was trimmed by 2 bases and V by 3 bases; bases with no gene match: 6. The CDR3 loop reads CASSFRGQGSTDTQYF. The CDR3 bases are TGTGCCAGCAGCTTCAGGGGACAGGGTTCCACAGATACGCAGTATTTT.

This chain connects TRBV2 to TRBJ2-2; TRBD1 matches 8 bases. The length of the CDR3 is 16 residues. The germline CDR1 and CDR2 sequences are SNHLY and FYNNEI. Trimming cost V 5 bases and J 1 base; bases outside gene matches: 6. The CDR3 bases are TGTGCCAGCAGTCGGACAGGGAACCTGAACACCGGGGAGCTGTTTTTT. Translated, it gives CASSRTGNLNTGELFF. The complete variable domain, with remaining parts taken from reference TRBV2 and TRBJ2-2, reads EPEVTQTPSHQVTQMGQEVILRCVPISNHLYFYWYRQILGQKVEFLVSFYNNEISEKSEIFDDQFSVERPDGSNFTLKIRSTKLEDSAMYFCASSRTGNLNTGELFFGEGSRLTVL.

A word on this clone: The sample contains more than one DNA sequence encoding this CDR3. The rearrangement joins TRBV7-9 to TRBJ1-1; D not resolved. The V end was cut by 0 bases, the J end by 1 base, with 6 bases between. CDR3 length: 14 amino acids. CDR1 and CDR2 from the germline V gene are SEHNR and FQNEAQ (reference sequence). For the CDR3, the DNA is TGTGCCAGCAGCTTAGCACCAGGGAACACTGAAGCTTTCTTT. It yields the protein CASSLAPGNTEAFF.

This sequence joins TRBV28 and TRBJ2-5; 7 bases line up with TRBD1. This CDR3 is built from 14 residues. CDR1 and CDR2 (germline): MDHEN, SYDVKM. J lost 3 bases, V lost 11 bases, and 12 bases had no gene match. CDR3 protein: CADQSGTDKETQYF. DNA of the CDR3: TGTGCCGACCAGTCCGGGACAGATAAAGAGACCCAGTACTTC.

This chain joins TRBV3-1 (or the pseudogene TRBV3-2) and TRBJ2-7, with 10 positions matching TRBD2. Germline CDR1 and CDR2: LGHDT and YNNKEL (reference sequence). J lost 5 bases, V lost 4 bases, and 8 bases had no gene match. The CDR3 length is 15 residues. The CDR3: CASSPGLATGNEQYF. In DNA, the CDR3 is TGTGCCAGCAGCCCGGGACTAGCGACGGGAAACGAGCAGTACTTC.

J is TRBJ1-2 and V is TRBV5-1, with D maybe TRBD1 (5 bases). The CDR3 totals 15 residues. Trimming took off 4 bases at V and 4 bases at J, with 17 bases between the two ends. CDR1 is SGHRS and CDR2 is YFSETQ in the germline V gene. The CDR3 bases are TGCGCCAGCAGCCTGCTGCGGGGACGGAGCTATGGCTACACCTTC. Its protein is CASSLLRGRSYGYTF.

The J gene is TRBJ2-3, the V gene TRBV27; 9 nucleotides agree with TRBD1. Germline loops: CDR1 MNHEY, CDR2 SMNVEV (reference sequence). Losses at the gene ends were 6 bases for V and 3 bases for J; bases not matched to a gene: 4. The CDR3 is 14 residues long. The CDR3 here is CASSQGQGTDTQYF. In DNA form, the CDR3 reads TGTGCCAGCAGCCAGGGACAGGGTACAGATACGCAGTATTTT.

The chain employs TRBV12-3 or TRBV12-4 and TRBJ1-4; 7 bases map to TRBD1. Trimming took 10 bases from V and 7 from J; bases not matched to a gene: 9. There are 13 residues in the CDR3. CDR3 region: CAISRGAGEKLFF. CDR3 nucleotide sequence: TGTGCCATTTCCAGGGGGGCGGGTGAAAAACTGTTTTTT.

This chain joins TRBV28 and TRBJ1-5; 9 nucleotides agree with TRBD1. Trimming at V came to 4 bases and at J to 7 bases, leaving 8 bases not matched to a gene. The length of the CDR3 is 15 residues. The germline V gene encodes CDR1 MDHEN and CDR2 SYDVKM. DNA for the CDR3: TGTGCCAGCAGTTCTGGACAGGGGAAAGGGCAGCCCCAGCATTTT. Protein sequence: CASSSGQGKGQPQHF.

V and J are TRBV29-1 and TRBJ1-1, with D possibly TRBD1 on 6 matching bases. The CDR3 is made up of 16 amino acids. Trimming removed 1 base from V and 2 bases from J, with 17 bases in between. Germline V gene lookup returns CDR1 SQVTM and CDR2 ANQGSEA. CDR3 residues: CSVEAGSGTPNTEAFF. The CDR3 DNA follows: TGCAGCGTTGAAGCAGGGTCCGGGACACCTAACACTGAAGCTTTCTTT.